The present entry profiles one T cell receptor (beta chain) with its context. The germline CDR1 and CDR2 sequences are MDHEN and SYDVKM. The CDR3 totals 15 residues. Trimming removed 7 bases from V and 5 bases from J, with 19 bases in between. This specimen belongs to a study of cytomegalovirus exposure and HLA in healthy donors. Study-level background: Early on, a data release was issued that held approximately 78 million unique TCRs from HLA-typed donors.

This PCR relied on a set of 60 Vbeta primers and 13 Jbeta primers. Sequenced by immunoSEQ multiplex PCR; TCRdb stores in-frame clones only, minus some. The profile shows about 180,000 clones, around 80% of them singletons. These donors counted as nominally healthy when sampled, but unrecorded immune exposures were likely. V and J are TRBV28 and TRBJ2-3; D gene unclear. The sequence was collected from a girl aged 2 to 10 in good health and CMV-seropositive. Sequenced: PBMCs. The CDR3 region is CASIIAGSSGDTQYF. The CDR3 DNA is TGTGCCAGCATTATAGCCGGTTCGTCGGGAGATACGCAGTATTTT. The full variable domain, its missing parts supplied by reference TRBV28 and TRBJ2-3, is DVKVTQSSRYLVKRTGEKVFLECVQDMDHENMFWYRQDPGLGLRLIYFSYDVKMKEKGDIPEGYSVSREKKERFSLILESASTNQTSMYLCASIIAGSSGDTQYFGPGTRLTVL.